The clone carrying this T cell receptor (beta chain) was seen repeatedly, ten times or more. The target antigen is unknown. Trimming removed 7 bases from V and 1 base from J; junction bases left unmatched: 4. In germline, CDR1 is SQVTM, CDR2 ANQGSEA. The CDR3 runs to 14 residues. In TCRdb, the multiplex PCR reads were re-called with MiXCR into one record per CDR3 protein. The sample carries 200,000 to 300,000 distinct CDR3 sequences, roughly 31% recorded once. Samples came from axillary lymph nodes draining the breast cancer. This record comes from a study of breast tumors, draining lymph nodes, adjacent tissues. Study-wide points: The data were judged consistent with most tumor T cells coming from lymph node and expanding in tumor. Tumors had less TCR diversity than lymph nodes, more than nontumor tissue.

The chain uses TRBV29-1 and TRBJ2-1, with 10 bases fitting TRBD2. Specimen: axillary lymph node tissue. The TCR originated in a female donor with breast cancer. Some clones in this sample may be carry-over from other donors' samples. This CDR3 reads CSALAGGSYNEQFF. The CDR3 nucleotides read TGCAGCGCCTTAGCGGGAGGTTCCTACAATGAGCAGTTCTTC.